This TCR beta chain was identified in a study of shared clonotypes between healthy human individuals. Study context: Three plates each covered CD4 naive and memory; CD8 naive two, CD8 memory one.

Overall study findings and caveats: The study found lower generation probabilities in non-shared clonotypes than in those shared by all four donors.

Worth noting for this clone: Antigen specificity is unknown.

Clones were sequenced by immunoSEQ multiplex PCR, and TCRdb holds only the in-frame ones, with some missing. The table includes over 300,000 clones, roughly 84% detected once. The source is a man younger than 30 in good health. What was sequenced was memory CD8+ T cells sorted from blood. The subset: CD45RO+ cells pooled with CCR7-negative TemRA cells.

CDR3 residues: CASSQEGERRSSYNSPLHF. CDR3 bases: TGCGCCAGCAGCCAAGAAGGTGAACGCCGGAGCTCCTATAATTCACCCCTCCACTTT. This sequence joins TRBV4-1 and TRBJ1-6, with D hard to call. CDR1 is MGHRA, CDR2 YSYEKL, per germline. Trimming removed 0 bases at V and 0 bases at J, with 15 bases between. This CDR3 comprises 19 residues.